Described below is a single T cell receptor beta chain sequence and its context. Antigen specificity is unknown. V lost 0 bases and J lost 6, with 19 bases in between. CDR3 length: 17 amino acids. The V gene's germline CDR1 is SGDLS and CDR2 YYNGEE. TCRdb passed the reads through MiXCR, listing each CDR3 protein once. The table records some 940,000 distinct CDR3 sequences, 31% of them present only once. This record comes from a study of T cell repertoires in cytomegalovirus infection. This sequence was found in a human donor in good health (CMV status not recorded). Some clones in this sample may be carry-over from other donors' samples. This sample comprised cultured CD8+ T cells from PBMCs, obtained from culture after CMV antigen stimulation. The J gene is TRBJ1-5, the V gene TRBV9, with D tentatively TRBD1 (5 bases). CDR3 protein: CASSVGVDGQGGQPQHF. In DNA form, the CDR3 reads TGTGCCAGCAGCGTAGGGGTGGATGGGCAGGGAGGTCAGCCCCAGCATTTT.